The 20 T cell receptor beta chains below all came from one sample that was sequenced in a study of T cells after yellow fever vaccination. A single record per CDR3 protein comes from TCRdb applying MiXCR to the 5' RACE reads. The sample gives 250,000 to 350,000 distinct CDR3 sequences, roughly 4.3% of which show up once; roughly a fifth is in the top ten. Sample: PBMCs, taken 15 days after the yellow fever booster vaccination. These receptors all stem from a man aged 18 to 29 who received the YFV17D yellow fever vaccine.

This clonotype was counted between two and nine times. The gene calls are TRBV6-2 or TRBV6-3 and TRBJ1-1; the D is unclear. This CDR3 has 12 residues. Trimming took off 7 bases at V and 5 bases at J, with 11 bases between the two ends. Germline V lookup: CDR1 MNHEY, CDR2 SVGEGT. CDR3 sequence (DNA): TGTGCCAGCACCTACGGGTGGACTGAAGCTTTCTTT. It translates to CASTYGWTEAFF.

This clonotype has only a few counts. The CDR3 DNA is TGTGCCAGCAGCCAAGATTTGAGCTCCGGGGGCTACACCTTC. It encodes CASSQDLSSGGYTF. The V gene is TRBV3-1, the J gene TRBJ1-2, with D unresolved. V was trimmed by 0 bases and J by 8 bases, leaving 13 bases between them. Germline CDR1 is LGHDT and CDR2 is YNNKEL (reference sequence). This CDR3 is 14 amino acids long.

This clonotype was picked up many times. The V call is TRBV5-6, the J call TRBJ2-5, with a weak D call TRBD2 (6 bases). The germline V gene has CDR1 SGHDT and CDR2 YYEEEE. Trimming took off 2 bases at V and 3 bases at J, with 8 bases between the two ends. The CDR3 totals 13 residues. The CDR3 is CASSFGSKETQYF. The DNA for the CDR3 is TGTGCCAGCAGCTTCGGGAGTAAAGAGACCCAGTACTTC.

The V and J genes are TRBV5-6 and TRBJ1-5; 9 bases line up with TRBD1. There are 16 residues in the CDR3. V was pared by 3 bases and J by 6 bases, with 10 bases of the junction left unmatched. Germline CDR1 SGHDT, CDR2 YYEEEE. The CDR3, as DNA: TGTGCCAGCAGCTCCCTTGCTACAGGGGGCGGTCAGCCCCAGCATTTT. Residues: CASSSLATGGGQPQHF.

The DNA of the CDR3 is TGCGCCAGCAGCCTGGGATCAGGAAATCCTGGAAACACCATATATTTT. It codes for CASSLGSGNPGNTIYF. The chain recombines TRBV5-1 with TRBJ1-3; D is unresolved. Deletions cut 4 bases from V and 2 bases from J, with 16 bases between. The CDR3 is 16 amino acids. Germline CDR1 SGHRS, CDR2 YFSETQ.

This clonotype occurred a few times. This rearrangement joins TRBV6-1 to TRBJ2-7; possibly TRBD1 for D (7 bases). The V and J ends lost 6 bases and 6 bases respectively, with 12 bases between them. The CDR3 sequence is 12 residues long. Germline CDR1 and CDR2: MNHNS and SASEGT. CDR3 region: CASRRGQTEQYV. CDR3 in DNA: TGTGCCAGCAGGCGGGGACAGACCGAGCAGTACGTC.

This clonotype was detected many times. The chain uses TRBV10-3 and TRBJ2-3; D may be TRBD1 (5 bases). CDR3 length: 12 amino acids. V gave up 6 bases and J gave up 2 bases, with 6 bases separating them. CDR1 and CDR2 from the germline V gene are ENHRY and SYGVKD. The CDR3 sequence is CAIRDNTDTQYF. In nucleotides, the CDR3 is TGTGCCATCAGGGACAACACAGATACGCAGTATTTT.

V and J are TRBV29-1 and TRBJ2-2; D is unclear. Trimming took off 4 bases at V and 1 base at J, with 13 bases between the two ends. This CDR3 region has 15 residues. Germline CDR1 and CDR2: SQVTM and ANQGSEA. Here the CDR3 DNA reads TGCAGCGTTGTTATTGTGGGCTTGAACACCGGGGAGCTGTTTTTT. As protein: CSVVIVGLNTGELFF.

This clonotype was detected ten times or more. This chain joins TRBV20-1 and TRBJ2-3, with D unclear. Deletions cut 7 bases from V and 2 bases from J, with 16 bases between. Germline CDR1 reads DFQATT; CDR2 reads SNEGSKA (reference sequence). The CDR3 has 14 residues. CDR3 sequence (DNA): TGCAGTGTGGAAGTGCGACCGAACACAGATACGCAGTATTTT. Encoded protein: CSVEVRPNTDTQYF.

The V gene is TRBV7-9, the J gene TRBJ2-7; 13 bases map to TRBD2. CDR1 SEHNR and CDR2 FQNEAQ come from the germline V gene (reference sequence). V lost 6 bases and J lost 6; bases outside the gene matches: 8. The CDR3 extends over 15 amino acids. The CDR3 DNA sequence: TGTGCCAGCAGTCGTGGACTAGCGGGGGCCCTCGAGCAGTACTTC. Amino acids: CASSRGLAGALEQYF. The full variable domain, with the rest looked up from reference TRBV7-9 and TRBJ2-7, is DTGVSQNPRHKITKRGQNVTFRCDPISEHNRLYWYRQTLGQGPEFLTYFQNEAQLEKSRLLSDRFSAERPKGSFSTLEIQRTEQGDSAMYLCASSRGLAGALEQYFGPGTRLTVT.

The table lists this clonotype with many counts. The chain has TRBV7-2 and TRBJ2-3; 9 bases align to TRBD1. V dropped 0 bases and J dropped 5; count of bases not matched to a gene: 6. Germline CDR1 reads SGHTA; CDR2 reads FQGNSA. This CDR3 contains 16 residues. The CDR3 loop is CASSLAGTGRVDTQYF. The CDR3 region has the DNA TGTGCCAGCAGCTTAGCGGGGACAGGGCGTGTAGATACGCAGTATTTT.

This clonotype was seen repeatedly, ten times or more. This rearrangement joins TRBV4-1 to TRBJ2-2; D is ambiguous. From germline, CDR1 is MGHRA and CDR2 YSYEKL. V shed 4 bases and J shed 6 bases, with 9 bases lying between them. This CDR3 spans 13 amino acids. The CDR3 reads CASSLRSSGELFF. The DNA of the CDR3 is TGCGCCAGCAGCCTAAGGAGTTCCGGGGAGCTGTTTTTT.

This clonotype was recorded many times. The rearrangement joins TRBV10-3 to TRBJ2-5, with no clear D. CDR1 ENHRY and CDR2 SYGVKD come from the germline V gene. V lost 6 bases to trimming and J lost 5 bases, with 13 bases between them. The length of the CDR3 is 13 residues. CDR3 nucleotides: TGTGCCATCAGCCCGGGCAGCGTCGAGACCCAGTACTTC. The encoded protein is CAISPGSVETQYF.

This clonotype was counted ten times or more. The genes are TRBV7-2 and TRBJ1-5; a possible D gene is TRBD1 (6 bases). The ends were cut back, 8 bases at V and 3 bases at J, with 8 bases in the middle. The CDR3 covers 12 residues. Looked up from germline, CDR1 is SGHTA and CDR2 is FQGNSA. The DNA for the CDR3 is TGTGCCAGCCAGGGGTACAATCAGCCCCAGCATTTT. Its protein product is CASQGYNQPQHF.

This clonotype was seen a few times. The V and J genes are TRBV7-2 and TRBJ1-1, with 7 bases fitting TRBD1. The CDR3 runs to 15 residues. With 5 bases clipped from V and 0 bases from J, the junction kept 6 bases outside the gene matches. Germline CDR1 is SGHTA and CDR2 is FQGNSA. CDR3 protein: CASSPQTGLNTEAFF. The CDR3 coding sequence is TGTGCCAGCAGCCCCCAGACAGGGCTGAACACTGAAGCTTTCTTT. The whole variable domain, filled in from reference TRBV7-2 and TRBJ1-1, reads GAGVSQSPSNKVTEKGKDVELRCDPISGHTALYWYRQSLGQGLEFLIYFQGNSAPDKSGLPSDRFSAERTGGSVSTLTIQRTQQEDSAVYLCASSPQTGLNTEAFFGQGTRLTVV.

This clonotype was seen many times. The CDR3 protein is CASSPRNYGYTF. The CDR3 DNA reads as TGTGCCAGCAGCCCCCGCAACTATGGCTACACCTTC. The chain uses TRBV12-3 or TRBV12-4 and TRBJ1-2, with D unclear. The length of the CDR3 is 12 residues. V was shortened by 6 bases and J by 2 bases, with 7 bases between the two germline ends.

The V gene is TRBV7-9, the J gene TRBJ2-1, with 8 bases fitting TRBD2. With V trimmed by 2 bases and J by 9 bases, 9 bases remained unmatched. Germline V gives CDR1 SEHNR, CDR2 FQNEAQ (reference sequence). CDR3 length equals 15 residues. The CDR3 reads CASSLLGRGGPEQFF. As DNA, the CDR3 is TGTGCCAGCAGCTTATTGGGCCGGGGGGGCCCTGAGCAGTTCTTC.

This clonotype was seen more than once but under ten times. This chain links TRBV7-9 with TRBJ2-5; possibly TRBD1 for D (6 bases). Germline V gene data show CDR1 as SEHNR and CDR2 as FQNEAQ (reference sequence). The CDR3 has 15 amino acids. Trimming pared 3 bases from V and 2 bases from J, leaving 13 bases between. The CDR3 DNA reads TGTGCCAGCAGCTTTACAGGGAGTCGTCAAGAGACCCAGTACTTC. It is translated as CASSFTGSRQETQYF. Based on the CDR3 plus reference TRBV7-9 and TRBJ2-5, the full variable domain is DTGVSQNPRHKITKRGQNVTFRCDPISEHNRLYWYRQTLGQGPEFLTYFQNEAQLEKSRLLSDRFSAERPKGSFSTLEIQRTEQGDSAMYLCASSFTGSRQETQYFGPGTRLLVL.

This clonotype was seen ten or more times. This chain joins TRBV7-6 and TRBJ2-1; 12 bases match TRBD2. V shed 4 bases, J shed 8 bases, and the junction held 12 bases outside the gene matches. CDR3 length equals 17 residues. The germline CDR1 and CDR2 sequences are SGHVS and FNYEAQ. CDR3 region: CASSSGPLAGGQYEQFF. The DNA for the CDR3 is TGTGCCAGCAGCTCCGGACCACTAGCGGGGGGACAATATGAGCAGTTCTTC. Using reference TRBV7-6 and TRBJ2-1 for the parts outside the CDR3, the full variable domain is GAGVSQSPRYKVTKRGQDVALRCDPISGHVSLYWYRQALGQGPEFLTYFNYEAQQDKSGLPNDRFSAERPEGSISTLTIQRTEQRDSAMYRCASSSGPLAGGQYEQFFGPGTRLTVL.

At least ten counts were recorded for this clonotype. The chain joins TRBV24-1 to TRBJ2-1, with 7 bases matching TRBD1. CDR1 is KGHDR, CDR2 SFDVKD, per germline. This CDR3 is 16 amino acids long. With 4 bases clipped from V and 6 bases from J, the junction kept 11 bases outside the gene matches. In nucleotides, the CDR3 is TGTGCCACCAGTGACCGAGACAGGGTAGGGGCCAATGAGCAGTTCTTC. Protein: CATSDRDRVGANEQFF.